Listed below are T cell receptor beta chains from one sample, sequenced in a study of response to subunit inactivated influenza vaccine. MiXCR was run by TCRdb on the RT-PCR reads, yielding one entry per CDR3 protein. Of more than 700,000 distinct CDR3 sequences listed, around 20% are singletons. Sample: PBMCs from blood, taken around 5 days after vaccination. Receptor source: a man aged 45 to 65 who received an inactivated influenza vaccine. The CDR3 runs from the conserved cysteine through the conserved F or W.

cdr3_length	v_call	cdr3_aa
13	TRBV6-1	CASSRGQAAGYTF
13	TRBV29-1	CSVARDSVYEQYF
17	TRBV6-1	CASSRDRGPPGANVLTF
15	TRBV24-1	CATSDSSGIHNEQFF
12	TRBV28	CATWGFTGELFF
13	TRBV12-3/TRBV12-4	CASRWTGSYEQYF
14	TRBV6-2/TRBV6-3	CASSGPGFPNEQFF
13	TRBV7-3	CASSPQEGNEQFF
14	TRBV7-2	CASSRSGGSQPQHF
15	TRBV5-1	CASRERTSAYNEQFF
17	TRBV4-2	CASSHSLGISQLETQYF
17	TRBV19	CASSMYRTASNTGELFF
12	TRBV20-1	CSAMGGEQPQHF
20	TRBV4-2	CASSQTWLYSERYYTDTQYF
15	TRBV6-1	CASTETYLATETQYF
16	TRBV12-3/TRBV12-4	CASSSGQALYNSPLHF
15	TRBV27	CASSPGTSRAGELFF
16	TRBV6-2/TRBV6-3	CASSYRPGQGLETQYF
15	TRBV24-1	CATSGAPPTLNEQFF
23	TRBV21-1	CASSTTTSNWGQGPLTNTGELFF
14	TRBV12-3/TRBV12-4	CASSFVGSFNEQYF
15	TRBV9	CASSVEGQGLSPLHF
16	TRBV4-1	CASSHLFRDSKNIQYF
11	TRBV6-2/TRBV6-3	CASSLTRQQYF
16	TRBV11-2	CASSREGARLSYEQYF
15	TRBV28	CATFSGSPNTGELFF
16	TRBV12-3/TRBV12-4	CASTAWGTSGANEQFF
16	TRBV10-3	CAISPTSTSGVYEQYF
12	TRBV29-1	CSVAKGAAEAFF
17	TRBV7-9	CASSLAGRLAGTDTQYF
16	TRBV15	CATSRTPGQGLETQYF
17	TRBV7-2	CASSPPMGGADLNIQYF
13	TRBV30	CAWSAEYSYEQYF
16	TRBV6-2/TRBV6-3	CASSYAAGTGTYEQYF
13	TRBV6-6	CASSYSREEGTYF
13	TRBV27	CASTRASTDTQCF